The 9 T cell receptor beta chains below were found in one sample sequenced in a study of shared clonotypes between healthy human individuals. Clones were read by immunoSEQ multiplex PCR, and TCRdb kept only the in-frame ones, dropping some. The table lists about 640,000 clones, 55% to 75% of them singletons. Sequenced sample: memory CD4+ T cells sorted from blood. Specified subset: CD45RA-negative fraction. Receptors were obtained from a woman between 25 and 40 years old in good health.

The chain links TRBV6-6 to TRBJ1-1; unclear D gene. The CDR3 length is 14 residues. The ends were cut back, 4 bases at V and 1 base at J, with 10 bases in the middle. Germline V CDR1 and CDR2: MNHNY, SVGAGI (reference sequence). The CDR3 DNA follows: TGTGCCAGCAGTTTCCCCGGAACGAACACTGAAGCTTTCTTT. It translates to CASSFPGTNTEAFF.

This clone was seen just once. The chain employs TRBV6-5 and TRBJ1-2; possibly TRBD1 for D (5 bases). The V gene lost 8 bases and the J gene lost 4 bases, with 14 bases spanning the gap. From germline, CDR1 is MNHEY and CDR2 SVGAGI. There are 13 residues in the CDR3. CDR3 protein: CASSKEGIYGYTF. The DNA of the CDR3 is TGTGCCAGCTCCAAGGAGGGGATCTATGGCTACACCTTC.

The V call is TRBV28, the J call TRBJ1-1; D not resolved. Germline CDR1 MDHEN, CDR2 SYDVKM. V shed 2 bases and J shed 5 bases, with 6 bases lying between them. CDR3 length: 12 amino acids. In DNA form, the CDR3 reads TGTGCCAGCAGTTTAATTAGGACTGAAGCTTTCTTT. It codes for CASSLIRTEAFF.

For this clone: Within the sample, other DNA sequences also encode this same CDR3. The chain is built from TRBV7-8 and TRBJ1-1; the match to TRBD1 covers 8 bases. The V and J ends lost 2 bases and 8 bases, in that order; junction bases with no gene match: 4. Per the germline V gene, CDR1 is SGHVS and CDR2 is FQNEAQ. CDR3 length: 13 amino acids. In DNA, the CDR3 is TGTGCCAGCAGCTTACGACAGGGGCTAGAAGCTTTCTTT. It yields the protein CASSLRQGLEAFF.

The chain joins TRBV15 to TRBJ2-1, with D uncertain. The CDR3 is made up of 14 amino acids. Germline V CDR1 and CDR2: LNHNV, YYDKDF (reference sequence). Trimming shortened V by 0 bases and J by 8 bases, and 11 bases separated the two germline ends. CDR3 residues: CATSRDKASYEQFF. The CDR3 nucleotides read TGTGCCACCAGCAGAGATAAGGCTTCATATGAGCAGTTCTTC. The full variable domain, with the rest looked up from reference TRBV15 and TRBJ2-1, is DAMVIQNPRYQVTQFGKPVTLSCSQTLNHNVMYWYQQKSSQAPKLLFHYYDKDFNNEADTPDNFQSRRPNTSFCFLDIRSPGLGDTAMYLCATSRDKASYEQFFGPGTRLTVL.

This clone was observed a handful of times. The chain joins TRBV10-2 to TRBJ2-3, with D maybe TRBD2 (6 bases). There are 13 residues in the CDR3. Germline loops: CDR1 WSHSY, CDR2 SAAADI. V was cut by 6 bases and J by 3 bases, with 10 bases left in between. The CDR3 loop is CASSRDSTDTQYF. In nucleotides, the CDR3 is TGCGCCAGCAGCCGGGACTCAACAGATACGCAGTATTTT.

V and J are TRBV28 and TRBJ2-7, with TRBD2 identical over 12 bases. Trimming removed 5 bases from V and 4 bases from J; junction bases left unmatched: 6. Germline CDR1 and CDR2: MDHEN and SYDVKM. The CDR3 length is 15 residues. This chain's CDR3 is CASSPWTSGKYEQYF. CDR3 coding DNA: TGTGCCAGCAGTCCATGGACTAGCGGGAAATACGAGCAGTACTTC. The complete variable domain, with remaining parts taken from reference TRBV28 and TRBJ2-7, reads DVKVTQSSRYLVKRTGEKVFLECVQDMDHENMFWYRQDPGLGLRLIYFSYDVKMKEKGDIPEGYSVSREKKERFSLILESASTNQTSMYLCASSPWTSGKYEQYFGPGTRLTVT.

Concerning this clone: This sample includes further DNA sequences coding for the same CDR3. The chain employs TRBV18 and TRBJ2-2; no definite D call. V dropped 3 bases and J dropped 1 base, with 6 bases sitting between them. CDR1 and CDR2 (germline): KGHSH, LQKENI. The CDR3 covers 14 residues. Written as DNA, the CDR3 is TGTGCCAGCTCACCGGAAGTGAACACCGGGGAGCTGTTTTTT. This translates into CASSPEVNTGELFF.

Notes on this clone: Other nucleotide sequences from this sample produce the same CDR3. The J gene is TRBJ1-4, the V gene TRBV7-8; 7 nucleotides agree with TRBD1. The J segment lost 4 bases and the V segment lost 1 base, leaving 0 bases of the junction unmatched. CDR3 length equals 14 residues. Germline lookup yields CDR1 SGHVS and CDR2 FQNEAQ. CDR3 sequence reads: CASSLGQGNEKLFF. CDR3 nucleotides: TGTGCCAGCAGCTTAGGACAGGGTAATGAAAAACTGTTTTTT.